This is a list of T cell receptor beta chains from one sample in a study of T cell responses to AZD1222 COVID-19 vaccine. TCRdb keeps only in-frame clones here, not all; method: immunoSEQ multiplex PCR. Seen here are 110,000 to 150,000 clones, roughly nine tenths observed once, and the top ten hold under 3.5%. The specimen was peripheral blood, collected on day 0 of AZD1222 vaccination. The receptors come from an adult in good health. CDR3s include the opening cysteine and the closing phenylalanine or tryptophan. A D gene is named only where the DNA matches it firmly. Not all rows give a size; the values are once, few, many and, for expanded clones, a class.

>TRBJ1-4|NA|TRBV12-3/TRBV12-4|NA
TGTGCCAGCAGCGGACAGATTAATGAAAAACTGTTTTTT
CASSGQINEKLFF
>TRBJ2-1|NA|TRBV30|NA
TGTGCCTGGGACGAGGCACACTACAATGAGCAGTTCTTC
CAWDEAHYNEQFF
>TRBJ2-1|NA|TRBV4-1|NA
TGCGCCAGCAGCCAAGAAGGGAGCTCCTACAATGAGCAGTTCTTC
CASSQEGSSYNEQFF
>TRBJ2-6|NA|TRBV7-9|NA
TGTGCCAGCAGCGCGGGACAGTCCTTTGGCCGATACGTCCTGACTTTC
CASSAGQSFGRYVLTF
>TRBJ2-1|NA|TRBV7-2|NA
TGTGCCAGCAGCTTAACCCCCGGCTCCTACAATGAGCAGTTCTTC
CASSLTPGSYNEQFF
>TRBJ1-3|NA|TRBV6-6|NA
TGTGCCAGCAGTCCACGTCCGGGAGCAGGAGACACCATATATTTT
CASSPRPGAGDTIYF
>TRBJ2-7|NA|TRBV5-6|TRBD1
TGTGCCAGCAGCTCGAATACGGGACAGGAAATCTACGAGCAGTACTTC
CASSSNTGQEIYEQYF
>TRBJ1-2|NA|TRBV28|TRBD1
TGTGCCAGCAGTACAGGGACAGGCTATGGCTACACCTTC
CASSTGTGYGYTF
>TRBJ2-3|NA|TRBV10-3|NA
TGTGCCATCAGTGAGCGGGGCACAGATACGCAGTATTTT
CAISERGTDTQYF
>TRBJ2-3|NA|TRBV4-1|NA
TGCGCCAGCAGCCGCACAGGGCTGGGTTTCACAGATACGCAGTATTTT
CASSRTGLGFTDTQYF
>TRBJ2-7|NA|TRBV25-1|NA
TGTGCCAGCAGCCTCACATGGGCTAGCTCCTACGAGCAGTACTTC
CASSLTWASSYEQYF
>TRBJ2-4|NA|TRBV28|NA
TGTGCCAGCAGTCGGGGACTCTCGGACTCGTACTTC
CASSRGLSDSYF
>TRBJ1-2|NA|TRBV18|NA
TGTGCCAGCTCGCCAGGCCGCTATGGCTACACCTTC
CASSPGRYGYTF
>TRBJ1-2|NA|TRBV2|TRBD1
TGTGCCAGCAGAGGGACAGCCAACTATGGCTACACCTTC
CASRGTANYGYTF
>TRBJ2-1|NA|TRBV19|NA
TGTGCCAGTAGTTTGGACAGAAGCTCCTACAATGAGCAGTTCTTC
CASSLDRSSYNEQFF
>TRBJ1-2|NA|TRBV7-2|NA
TGTGCCAGCAGCTTATCTCGTGATACTCATGGCTACACCTTC
CASSLSRDTHGYTF
>TRBJ1-1|NA|TRBV7-3|NA
TGTGCCAGCAGCGCATCACGGGGGACTGAAGCTTTCTTT
CASSASRGTEAFF
>TRBJ1-2|once|TRBV30|NA
TGTGCCTGGAGTGGCCCGGAGAAGGTCTATGGCTACACCTTC
CAWSGPEKVYGYTF
>TRBJ1-1|NA|TRBV7-2|TRBD1
TGTGCCAGCAGCTTAGCCACAACCAAGACAGGGATGAACACTGAAGCTTTCTTT
CASSLATTKTGMNTEAFF
>TRBJ1-2|NA|TRBV2|TRBD1
TGTGCCAGCAGTTATACCGGGACAGACCATCGCACCTTC
CASSYTGTDHRTF